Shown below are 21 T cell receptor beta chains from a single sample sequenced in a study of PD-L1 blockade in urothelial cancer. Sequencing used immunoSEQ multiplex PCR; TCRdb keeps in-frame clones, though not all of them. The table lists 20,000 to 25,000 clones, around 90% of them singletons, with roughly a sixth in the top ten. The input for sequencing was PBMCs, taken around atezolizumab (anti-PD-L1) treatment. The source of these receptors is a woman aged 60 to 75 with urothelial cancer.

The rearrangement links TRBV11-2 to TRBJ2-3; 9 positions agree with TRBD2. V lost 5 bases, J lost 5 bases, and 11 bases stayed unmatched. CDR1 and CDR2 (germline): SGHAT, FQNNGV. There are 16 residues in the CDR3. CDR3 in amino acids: CASSPLAREGRDTQYF. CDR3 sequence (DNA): TGTGCCAGCAGCCCCTTGGCGCGGGAGGGCAGAGATACGCAGTATTTT.

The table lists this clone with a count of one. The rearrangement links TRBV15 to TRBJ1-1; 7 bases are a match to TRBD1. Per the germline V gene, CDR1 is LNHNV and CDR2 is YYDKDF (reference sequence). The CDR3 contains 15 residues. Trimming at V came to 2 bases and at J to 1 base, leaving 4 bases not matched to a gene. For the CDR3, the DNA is TGTGCCACCAGCAGAAGGGGGCTGCGGAACACTGAAGCTTTCTTT. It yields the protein CATSRRGLRNTEAFF.

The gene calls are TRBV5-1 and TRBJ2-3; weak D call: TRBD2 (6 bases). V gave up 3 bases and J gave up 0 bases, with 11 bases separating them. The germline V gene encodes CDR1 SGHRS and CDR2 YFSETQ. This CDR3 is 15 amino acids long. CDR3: CASSWTKGSTDTQYF. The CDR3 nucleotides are TGCGCCAGCAGCTGGACTAAGGGGAGCACAGATACGCAGTATTTT.

DNA of the CDR3: TGTGCCTGGGAGCGGGACTACTCCTACAATGAGCAGTTCTTC. Its protein is CAWERDYSYNEQFF. The gene calls are TRBV30 and TRBJ2-1, with 7 bases aligning to TRBD2. Trimming cost V 5 bases and J 0 bases; bases outside gene matches: 4. Germline V CDR1 and CDR2: GTSNPN, SVGIG (reference sequence). The CDR3 is made up of 14 amino acids.

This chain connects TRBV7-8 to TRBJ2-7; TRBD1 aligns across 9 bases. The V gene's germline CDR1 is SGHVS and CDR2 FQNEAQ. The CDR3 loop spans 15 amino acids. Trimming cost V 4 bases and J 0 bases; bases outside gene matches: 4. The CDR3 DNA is TGTGCCAGCAGCTACGGGACAGGGCCCTCCTACGAGCAGTACTTC. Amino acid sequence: CASSYGTGPSYEQYF.

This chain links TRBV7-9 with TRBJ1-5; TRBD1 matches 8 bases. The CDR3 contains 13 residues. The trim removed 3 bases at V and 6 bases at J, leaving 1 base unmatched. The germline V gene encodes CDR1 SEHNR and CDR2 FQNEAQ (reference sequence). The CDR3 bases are TGTGCCAGCAGCTTCGGACAGGGTCAGCCCCAGCATTTT. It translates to CASSFGQGQPQHF. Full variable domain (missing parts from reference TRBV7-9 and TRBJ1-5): DTGVSQNPRHKITKRGQNVTFRCDPISEHNRLYWYRQTLGQGPEFLTYFQNEAQLEKSRLLSDRFSAERPKGSFSTLEIQRTEQGDSAMYLCASSFGQGQPQHFGDGTRLSIL.

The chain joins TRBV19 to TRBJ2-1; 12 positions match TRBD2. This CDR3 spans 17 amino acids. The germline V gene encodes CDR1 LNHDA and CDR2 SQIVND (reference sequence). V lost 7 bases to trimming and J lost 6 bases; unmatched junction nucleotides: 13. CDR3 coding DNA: TGTGCCAGTAACCCCCTCCCCCTAGCGGGAGGGGGCAATGAGCAGTTCTTC. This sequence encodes CASNPLPLAGGGNEQFF. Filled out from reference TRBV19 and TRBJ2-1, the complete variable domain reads DGGITQSPKYLFRKEGQNVTLSCEQNLNHDAMYWYRQDPGQGLRLIYYSQIVNDFQKGDIAEGYSVSREKKESFPLTVTSAQKNPTAFYLCASNPLPLAGGGNEQFFGPGTRLTVL.

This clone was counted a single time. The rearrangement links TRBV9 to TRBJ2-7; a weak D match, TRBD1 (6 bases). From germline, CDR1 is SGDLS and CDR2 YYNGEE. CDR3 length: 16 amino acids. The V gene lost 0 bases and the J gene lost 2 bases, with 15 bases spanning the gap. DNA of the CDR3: TGTGCCAGCAGCGTAGCTGGACAGCTGGGAGCCTACGAGCAGTACTTC. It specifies CASSVAGQLGAYEQYF.

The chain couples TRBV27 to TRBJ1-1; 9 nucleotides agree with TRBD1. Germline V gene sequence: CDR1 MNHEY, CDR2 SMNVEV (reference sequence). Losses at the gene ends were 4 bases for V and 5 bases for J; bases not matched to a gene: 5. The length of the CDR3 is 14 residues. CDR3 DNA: TGTGCCAGCAGTTCACCGACAGGGGGGACTGAAGCTTTCTTT. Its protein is CASSSPTGGTEAFF.

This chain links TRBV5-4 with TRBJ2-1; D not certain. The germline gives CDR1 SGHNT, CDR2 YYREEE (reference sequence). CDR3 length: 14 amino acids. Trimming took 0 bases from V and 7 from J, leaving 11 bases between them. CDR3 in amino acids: CASSLGVGQNEQFF. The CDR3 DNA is TGTGCCAGCAGCTTGGGAGTGGGCCAGAATGAGCAGTTCTTC. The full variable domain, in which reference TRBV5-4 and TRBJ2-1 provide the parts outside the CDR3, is ETGVTQSPTHLIKTRGQQVTLRCSSQSGHNTVSWYQQALGQGPQFIFQYYREEENGRGNFPPRFSGLQFPNYSSELNVNALELDDSALYLCASSLGVGQNEQFFGPGTRLTVL.

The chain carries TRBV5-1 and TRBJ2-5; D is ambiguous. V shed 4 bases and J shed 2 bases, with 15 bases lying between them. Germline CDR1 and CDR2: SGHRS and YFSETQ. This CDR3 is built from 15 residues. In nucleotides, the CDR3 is TGCGCCAGCAGCCCTCTCGCCTACCGTCAAGAGACCCAGTACTTC. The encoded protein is CASSPLAYRQETQYF.

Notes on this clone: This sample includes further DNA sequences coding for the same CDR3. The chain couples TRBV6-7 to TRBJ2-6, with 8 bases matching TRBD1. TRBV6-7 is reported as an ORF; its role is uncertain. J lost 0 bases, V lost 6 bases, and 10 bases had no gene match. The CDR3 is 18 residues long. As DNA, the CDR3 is TGTGCCAGCAGCATGGGCAGACAGGGGAGCTCTGGGGCCAACGTCCTGACTTTC. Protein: CASSMGRQGSSGANVLTF.

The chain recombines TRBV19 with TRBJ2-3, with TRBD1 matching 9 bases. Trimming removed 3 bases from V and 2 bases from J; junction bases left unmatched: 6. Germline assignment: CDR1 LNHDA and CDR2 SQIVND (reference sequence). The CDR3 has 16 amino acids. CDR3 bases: TGTGCCAGTAGTATTCCCGGGACAGGGTACACAGATACGCAGTATTTT. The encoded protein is CASSIPGTGYTDTQYF.

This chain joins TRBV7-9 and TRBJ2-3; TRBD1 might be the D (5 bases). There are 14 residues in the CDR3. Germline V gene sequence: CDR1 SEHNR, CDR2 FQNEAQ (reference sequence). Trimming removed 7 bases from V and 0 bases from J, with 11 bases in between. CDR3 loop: CASIFDRSTDTQYF. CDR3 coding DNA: TGTGCCAGCATCTTCGACAGAAGCACAGATACGCAGTATTTT. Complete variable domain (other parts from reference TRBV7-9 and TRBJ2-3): DTGVSQNPRHKITKRGQNVTFRCDPISEHNRLYWYRQTLGQGPEFLTYFQNEAQLEKSRLLSDRFSAERPKGSFSTLEIQRTEQGDSAMYLCASIFDRSTDTQYFGPGTRLTVL.

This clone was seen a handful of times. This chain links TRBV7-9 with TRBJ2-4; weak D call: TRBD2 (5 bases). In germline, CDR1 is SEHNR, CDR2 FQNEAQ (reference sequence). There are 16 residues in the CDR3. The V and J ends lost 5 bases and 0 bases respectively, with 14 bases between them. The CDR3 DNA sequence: TGTGCCAGCAGCCCTGGGGTAGGACTAGCCAAAAACATTCAGTACTTC. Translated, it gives CASSPGVGLAKNIQYF.

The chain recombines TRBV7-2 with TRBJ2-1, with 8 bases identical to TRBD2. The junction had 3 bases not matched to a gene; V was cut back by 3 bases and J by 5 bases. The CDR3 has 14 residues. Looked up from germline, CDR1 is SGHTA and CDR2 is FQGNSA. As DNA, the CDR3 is TGTGCCAGCAGCTTGACTAGCGAAAACAATGAGCAGTTCTTC. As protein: CASSLTSENNEQFF.

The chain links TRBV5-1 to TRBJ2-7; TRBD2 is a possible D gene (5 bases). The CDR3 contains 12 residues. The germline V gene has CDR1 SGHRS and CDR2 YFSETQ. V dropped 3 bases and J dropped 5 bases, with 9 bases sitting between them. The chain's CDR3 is CASSSLGDEQYF. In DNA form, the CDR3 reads TGCGCCAGCAGCTCCCTCGGGGACGAGCAGTACTTC.

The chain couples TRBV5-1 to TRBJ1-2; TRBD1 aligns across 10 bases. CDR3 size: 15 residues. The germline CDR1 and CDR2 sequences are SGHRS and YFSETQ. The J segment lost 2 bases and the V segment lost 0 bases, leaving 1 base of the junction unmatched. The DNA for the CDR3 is TGCGCCAGCAGCTTGGGGGGACAGGGGAACTATGGCTACACCTTC. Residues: CASSLGGQGNYGYTF.

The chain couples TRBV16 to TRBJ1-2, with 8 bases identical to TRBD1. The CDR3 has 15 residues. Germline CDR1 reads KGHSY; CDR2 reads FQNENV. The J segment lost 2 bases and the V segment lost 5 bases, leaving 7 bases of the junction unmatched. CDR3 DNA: TGTGCCAGCAGCTATGGACAGGGCCAGAACTATGGCTACACCTTC. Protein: CASSYGQGQNYGYTF.

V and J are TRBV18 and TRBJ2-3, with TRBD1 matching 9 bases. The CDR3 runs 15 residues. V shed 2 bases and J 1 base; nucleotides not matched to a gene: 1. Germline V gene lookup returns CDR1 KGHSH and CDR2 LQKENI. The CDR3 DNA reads TGTGCCAGCTCACCAAGGACAGGGGGCACAGATACGCAGTATTTT. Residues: CASSPRTGGTDTQYF.

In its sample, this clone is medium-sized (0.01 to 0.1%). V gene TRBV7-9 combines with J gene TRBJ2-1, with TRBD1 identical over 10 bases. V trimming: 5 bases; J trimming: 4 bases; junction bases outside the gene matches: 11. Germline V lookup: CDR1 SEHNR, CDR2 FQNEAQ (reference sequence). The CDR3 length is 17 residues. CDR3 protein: CASSNILGQGMYNEQFF. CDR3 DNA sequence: TGTGCCAGCAGCAACATACTGGGACAGGGGATGTACAATGAGCAGTTCTTC. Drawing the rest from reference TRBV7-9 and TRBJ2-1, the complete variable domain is DTGVSQNPRHKITKRGQNVTFRCDPISEHNRLYWYRQTLGQGPEFLTYFQNEAQLEKSRLLSDRFSAERPKGSFSTLEIQRTEQGDSAMYLCASSNILGQGMYNEQFFGPGTRLTVL.